The 6 T cell receptor beta chains listed next were all sequenced from one sample in a study of T-cell reconstitution after alpha-beta-depleted transplantation in children. Researchers prepared the TCRbeta library using unique molecular identifiers, the study reports. Each CDR3 protein gets one entry after TCRdb re-called the PCR reads with MiXCR. The data contain around 200,000 distinct CDR3 sequences, 6% to 7% of them seen just once; the ten biggest clones take up over 2.5%. This sample comprised PBMCs from the stem cell graft donor, obtained from the stem cell graft. These receptors all come from a human donor who donated a stem cell graft to a child with Wiskott-Aldrich syndrome.

At least ten counts were recorded for this clonotype. This chain uses TRBV4-1 with TRBJ2-3; D not resolved. The CDR3 has 17 residues. Germline lookup yields CDR1 MGHRA and CDR2 YSYEKL. With 2 bases removed from V and 1 base from J, the gap between germline ends came to 16 bases. The DNA of the CDR3 is TGCGCCAGCAGCCAAACTGGAGCACTTCCCGGCACAGATACGCAGTATTTT. It codes for CASSQTGALPGTDTQYF.

This clonotype was observed at least ten times. The V and J genes are TRBV29-1 and TRBJ1-4, with 7 bases fitting TRBD1. This CDR3 has 12 amino acids. J gave up 8 bases and V 6 bases, and 6 bases lay outside the gene matches. Per germline, CDR1 SQVTM and CDR2 ANQGSEA. The CDR3 region is CSVRQGQEKLFF. The CDR3 nucleotides are TGCAGCGTCCGACAGGGTCAAGAAAAACTGTTTTTT.

The chain uses TRBV15 and TRBJ2-5, with D hard to call. Germline values: CDR1 LNHNV, CDR2 YYDKDF (reference sequence). The CDR3 has 15 amino acids. The V end lost 0 bases, the J end lost 2 bases, and 10 bases lay between the germline ends. The DNA for the CDR3 is TGTGCCACCAGCAGAGACTTATTAGGTCAAGAGACCCAGTACTTC. Its protein is CATSRDLLGQETQYF.

This chain uses TRBV3-1 with TRBJ1-2; the D is unclear. The V end was cut by 3 bases, the J end by 8 bases, with 7 bases between. Germline V gives CDR1 LGHDT, CDR2 YNNKEL (reference sequence). The CDR3 sequence is 11 residues long. The CDR3 DNA sequence: TGTGCCAGCAGCCAGGCCTCGGGCTACACCTTC. Protein sequence: CASSQASGYTF. The full variable domain, rest sourced from reference TRBV3-1 and TRBJ1-2, is DTAVSQTPKYLVTQMGNDKSIKCEQNLGHDTMYWYKQDSKKFLKIMFSYNNKELIINETVPNRFSPKSPDKAHLNLHINSLELGDSAVYFCASSQASGYTFGSGTRLTVV.

This clonotype was recorded many times. The chain couples TRBV7-2 to TRBJ2-7; 7 positions agree with TRBD2. The CDR3 covers 14 residues. J lost 3 bases, V lost 1 base, and 3 bases had no gene match. The germline gives CDR1 SGHTA, CDR2 FQGNSA. CDR3 sequence: CASSLGGSGYEQYF. CDR3 nucleotide sequence: TGTGCCAGCAGCTTAGGCGGGAGCGGCTACGAGCAGTACTTC.

This clonotype appeared many times. This rearrangement joins TRBV20-1 to TRBJ2-1, with D possibly matching TRBD1 (7 bases). Germline assignment: CDR1 DFQATT and CDR2 SNEGSKA (reference sequence). The V end was cut by 3 bases, the J end by 9 bases, with 21 bases between. This CDR3 is 15 amino acids long. The CDR3 spells CSASGVGGGIGEQFF. DNA for the CDR3: TGCAGTGCTAGTGGAGTAGGGGGCGGGATAGGTGAGCAGTTCTTC.